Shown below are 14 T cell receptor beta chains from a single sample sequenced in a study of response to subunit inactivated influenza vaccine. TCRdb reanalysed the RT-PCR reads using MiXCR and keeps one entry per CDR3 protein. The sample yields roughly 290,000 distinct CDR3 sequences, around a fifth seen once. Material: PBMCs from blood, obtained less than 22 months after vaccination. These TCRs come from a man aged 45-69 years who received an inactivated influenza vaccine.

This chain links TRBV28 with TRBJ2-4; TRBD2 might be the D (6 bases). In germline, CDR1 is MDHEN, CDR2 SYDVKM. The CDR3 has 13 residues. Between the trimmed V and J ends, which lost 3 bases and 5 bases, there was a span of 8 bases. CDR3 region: CASSFTGENIQYF. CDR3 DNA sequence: TGTGCCAGCAGTTTTACGGGGGAAAACATTCAGTACTTC.

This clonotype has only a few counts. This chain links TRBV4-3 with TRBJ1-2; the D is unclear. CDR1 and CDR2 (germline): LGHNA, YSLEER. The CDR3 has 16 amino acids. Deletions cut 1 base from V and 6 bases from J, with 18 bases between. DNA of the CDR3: TGCGCCAGCAGCCAAGGAGCAGGACGATTGGGCCATGGCTACACCTTC. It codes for CASSQGAGRLGHGYTF.

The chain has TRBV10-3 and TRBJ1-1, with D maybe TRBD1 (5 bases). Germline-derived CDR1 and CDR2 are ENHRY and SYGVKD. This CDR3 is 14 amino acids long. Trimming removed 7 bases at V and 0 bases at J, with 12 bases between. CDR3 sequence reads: CAITKDSMNTEAFF. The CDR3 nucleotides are TGTGCCATCACCAAAGACAGCATGAACACTGAAGCTTTCTTT.

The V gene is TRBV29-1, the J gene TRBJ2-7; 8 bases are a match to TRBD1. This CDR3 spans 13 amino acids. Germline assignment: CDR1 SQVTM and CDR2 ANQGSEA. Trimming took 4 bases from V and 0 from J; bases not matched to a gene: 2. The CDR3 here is CSVGDRSSYEQYF. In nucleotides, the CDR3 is TGCAGCGTTGGGGACAGGAGCTCCTACGAGCAGTACTTC.

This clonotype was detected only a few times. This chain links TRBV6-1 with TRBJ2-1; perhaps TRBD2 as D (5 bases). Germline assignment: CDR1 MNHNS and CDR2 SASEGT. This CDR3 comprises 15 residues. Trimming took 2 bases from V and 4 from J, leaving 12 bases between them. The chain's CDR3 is CASSELGLEYNEQFF. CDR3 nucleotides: TGTGCCAGCAGTGAATTAGGACTGGAGTACAATGAGCAGTTCTTC.

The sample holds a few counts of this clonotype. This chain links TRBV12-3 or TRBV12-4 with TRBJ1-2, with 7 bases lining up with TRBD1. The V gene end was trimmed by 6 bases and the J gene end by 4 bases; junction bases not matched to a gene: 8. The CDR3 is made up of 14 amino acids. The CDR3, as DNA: TGTGCCAGCAGATCCGGGACAGCGGTCTATGGCTACACCTTC. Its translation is CASRSGTAVYGYTF.

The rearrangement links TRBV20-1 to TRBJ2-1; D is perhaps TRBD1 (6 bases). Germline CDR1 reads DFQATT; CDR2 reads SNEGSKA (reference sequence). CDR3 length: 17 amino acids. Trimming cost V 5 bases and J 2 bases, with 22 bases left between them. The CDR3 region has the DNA TGCAGTGCTGATAGCTGGGGTCTCCGGGACACCTACAATGAGCAGTTCTTC. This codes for CSADSWGLRDTYNEQFF.

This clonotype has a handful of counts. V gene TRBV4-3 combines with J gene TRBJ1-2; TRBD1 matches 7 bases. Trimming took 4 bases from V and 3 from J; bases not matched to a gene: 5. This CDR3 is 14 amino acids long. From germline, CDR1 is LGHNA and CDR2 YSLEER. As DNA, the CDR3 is TGCGCCAGCAGCCTCCATACAGGGGACTATGGCTACACCTTC. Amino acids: CASSLHTGDYGYTF.

The CDR3 here is CASSLNGALAQSPLHF. In DNA, the CDR3 is TGTGCCAGCAGTTTAAACGGGGCGCTGGCGCAATCACCCCTCCACTTT. V is TRBV12-3 or TRBV12-4 and J is TRBJ1-6, with a possible D match to TRBD1 (5 bases). The V end was cut by 2 bases, the J end by 10 bases, with 18 bases between. CDR3 length equals 16 residues.

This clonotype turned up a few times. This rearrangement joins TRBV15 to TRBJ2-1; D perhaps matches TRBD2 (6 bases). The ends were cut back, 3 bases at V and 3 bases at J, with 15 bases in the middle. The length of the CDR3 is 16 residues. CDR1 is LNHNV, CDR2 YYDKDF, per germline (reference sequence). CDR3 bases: TGTGCCACCAGCAGCCCCCTCGGAGGGATCTACAATGAGCAGTTCTTC. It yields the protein CATSSPLGGIYNEQFF.

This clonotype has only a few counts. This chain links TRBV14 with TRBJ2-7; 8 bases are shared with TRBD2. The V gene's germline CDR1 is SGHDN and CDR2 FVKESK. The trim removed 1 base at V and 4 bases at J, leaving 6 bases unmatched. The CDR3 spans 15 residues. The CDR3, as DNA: TGTGCCAGCAGCCAAGGCGGGGGGATACGATACGAGCAGTACTTC. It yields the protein CASSQGGGIRYEQYF.

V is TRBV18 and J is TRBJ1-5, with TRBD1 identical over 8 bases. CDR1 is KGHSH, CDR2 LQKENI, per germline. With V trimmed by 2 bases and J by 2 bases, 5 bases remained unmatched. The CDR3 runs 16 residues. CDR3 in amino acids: CASSPNDRGRNQPQHF. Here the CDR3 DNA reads TGTGCCAGCTCACCAAACGACAGGGGCCGCAATCAGCCCCAGCATTTT.

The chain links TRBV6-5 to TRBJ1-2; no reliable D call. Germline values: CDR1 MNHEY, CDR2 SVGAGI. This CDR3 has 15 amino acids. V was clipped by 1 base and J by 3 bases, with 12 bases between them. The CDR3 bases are TGTGCCAGCAGTTACTTATCCGGGAGGGACTATGGCTACACCTTC. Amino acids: CASSYLSGRDYGYTF.

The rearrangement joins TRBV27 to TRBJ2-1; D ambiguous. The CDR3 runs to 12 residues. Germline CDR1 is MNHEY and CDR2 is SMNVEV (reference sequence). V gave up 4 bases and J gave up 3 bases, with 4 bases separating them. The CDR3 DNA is TGTGCCAGCAGTTCTGGCTACAATGAGCAGTTCTTC. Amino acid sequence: CASSSGYNEQFF.